This passage covers 3 T cell receptor beta chains from one sample sequenced in a study of post-analysis software for immune sequencing data. cDNA libraries for TCR beta contained unique molecular identifiers. One entry per CDR3 protein, called by TCRdb with MiXCR from the PCR reads. The table has about 160,000 distinct CDR3 sequences, under 40% seen once. This sample comprised blood, obtained after autologous hematopoietic stem cell transplantation. Receptor source: a girl aged 5-17 years with multiple sclerosis.

The V call is TRBV27, the J call TRBJ2-7, with D tentatively TRBD1 (6 bases). The V gene's germline CDR1 is MNHEY and CDR2 SMNVEV (reference sequence). The CDR3 runs to 16 residues. V was pared by 3 bases and J by 6 bases, with 21 bases between. CDR3 nucleotides: TGTGCCAGCAGTTTTGATTCCCCCTTCAGGGGCGCCGAGCAGTACTTC. Encoded protein: CASSFDSPFRGAEQYF.

V is TRBV7-2 and J is TRBJ2-7; 12 positions match TRBD2. Germline CDR1 reads SGHTA; CDR2 reads FQGNSA. The CDR3 totals 18 residues. Losses at the gene ends were 3 bases for V and 7 bases for J; bases not matched to a gene: 16. CDR3 bases: TGTGCCAGCAGCTTCGGGACTAGCGGGCTAGGAGCCTACAATGAGCAGTACTTC. Translation gives CASSFGTSGLGAYNEQYF.

Many counts were recorded for this clonotype. The V gene is TRBV2, the J gene TRBJ1-4; D gene unclear. Germline loops: CDR1 SNHLY, CDR2 FYNNEI. There are 13 residues in the CDR3. The V end lost 6 bases, the J end lost 7 bases, and 12 bases lay between the germline ends. This chain's CDR3 is CASSMRHGEKLFF. The CDR3 nucleotides are TGTGCCAGCAGCATGCGACACGGTGAAAAACTGTTTTTT.